This entry is about one TCR beta chain. Antigen unknown. The data were produced by immunoSEQ multiplex PCR, yet TCRdb's version contains in-frame clones alone and is incomplete. The sample has tens of thousands of clones; roughly 88% are singletons. This sample was included in a study of T cells in localized non-small cell lung cancer. There are 15 residues in the CDR3. Losses at the gene ends were 1 base for V and 5 bases for J; bases not matched to a gene: 4. Germline loops: CDR1 SNHLY, CDR2 FYNNEI. Study conclusions and caveats: Multi-region tumor sequencing was not done, so intratumor heterogeneity could not be excluded. Measurement of T cell clonality placed uninvolved adjacent lung highest, above the level in tumor. Detection in adjacent lung was observed for a median around 55 of the top 100 tumor clones.

The chain recombines TRBV2 with TRBJ2-5, with TRBD2 identical over 10 bases. The receptor was isolated from a man between 40 and 69 years old with stage III lung adenocarcinoma. Sample: peripheral blood mononuclear cells, taken before any cancer treatment. The CDR3 DNA is TGTGCCAGCAGTGAAGTTAGCGGGGGGCTGGAGACCCAGTACTTC. Protein product: CASSEVSGGLETQYF.